This T cell receptor beta chain was observed in a study of T-cell memory formation after mild COVID-19. Turning to the study itself: Largely donor-specific sequence clusters came from a couple of donors. Points from the study as a whole: Some SARS-CoV-2-responding clones were already detected in memory before infection.

Worth noting for this clonotype: What it recognizes is unknown.

The CDR3 is 13 residues long. V was shortened by 9 bases and J by 5 bases, with 14 bases between the two germline ends. From 5'RACE with constant-segment primers came TCR alpha and TCR beta cDNA libraries that carried sample barcodes and UMIs. TCRdb redid the calling of the 5' RACE reads with MiXCR, one entry per CDR3 protein. Of some 410,000 distinct CDR3 sequences in the sample, less than 25% were seen once. Sequenced material: PBMCs or a T cell subset sorted from them (not recorded which). The receptor was isolated from an adult woman who had mild COVID-19 (a few samples of this study predate the infection). Cell type and time point are not known. The chain employs TRBV12-3 or TRBV12-4 and TRBJ2-1; D remains ambiguous. The DNA of the CDR3 is TGTGCCAGTACTGAGTCTTCGCACAATGAGCAGTTCTTC. It translates to CASTESSHNEQFF.